The rows below give T cell receptor beta chains drawn from one sample of a study of T cells in Graves' hyperthyroidism and ophthalmopathy. A single record per CDR3 protein comes from TCRdb applying MiXCR to the multiplex PCR reads. The sample lists about 600,000 distinct CDR3 sequences; around 14% were seen once. Sequencing was done on a sample of blood. The receptors originated from a woman aged 18-29 years with Graves' ophthalmopathy. The CDR3 runs from the conserved cysteine through the conserved F or W. D genes are given only for firm matches. Rows give clone size only sometimes, using once, few, many, or a class for an expanded clone.

V	size	D	J	DNA	CDR3
TRBV28	many	NA	TRBJ2-4	TGTGCCAGCACTAAAGGCGGTCTAGCCAAAAACATTCAGTACTTC	CASTKGGLAKNIQYF
TRBV28	NA	TRBD1	TRBJ1-2	TGTGCCAGCAGTTCAGGAGGACAGGGGGCCGACCTCTATGGCTACACCTTC	CASSSGGQGADLYGYTF
TRBV5-1	many	NA	TRBJ2-2	TGCGCCAGCAGCTCCTACAGGGGGCTAGCGGGAACCGGGGAGCTGTTTTTT	CASSSYRGLAGTGELFF
TRBV6-1	many	NA	TRBJ2-7	TGTGCCAGCATCCAAAGCCCAGGGGGGGCCTACGAGCAGTACTTC	CASIQSPGGAYEQYF
TRBV28	many	NA	TRBJ1-1	TGTGCCAGCAGTTCCTACATCGTTGAGACTGAAGCTTTCTTT	CASSSYIVETEAFF
TRBV6-1	many	TRBD2	TRBJ2-3	TGTGCCAGCAGGAGAGGGAGGGGAGATACGCAGTATTTT	CASRRGRGDTQYF
TRBV2	many	TRBD2	TRBJ2-5	TGTGCCAGCAGGGGGAGGACTAGCGGCCAAGAGACCCAGTACTTC	CASRGRTSGQETQYF
TRBV20-1	many	NA	TRBJ1-1	TGCAGTGCCGACCGTGCGGTGAACACTGAAGCTTTCTTT	CSADRAVNTEAFF
TRBV10-3	NA	TRBD1	TRBJ2-5	TGTGCCATCAGTGAGTCCCCCGGGACAGGGAAAGAGACCCAGTACTTC	CAISESPGTGKETQYF
TRBV19	few	TRBD2	TRBJ2-3	TGTGCCAGTAGTATAGATTCCCCGGGACTAGCGGCCGGTATAGATACGCAGTATTTT	CASSIDSPGLAAGIDTQYF
TRBV7-3	many	NA	TRBJ2-1	TGTGCCAGCAGCTTAAGCTCAGGGGACCTCTACAATGAGCAGTTCTTC	CASSLSSGDLYNEQFF
TRBV29-1	many	NA	TRBJ1-1	TGCAGCGTTGAAATGGCCCTGAACACTGAAGCTTTCTTT	CSVEMALNTEAFF
TRBV29-1	NA	NA	TRBJ2-7	TGCAGCGTTGAAGGCCCGGTCTTCGACGAGCAGTACTTC	CSVEGPVFDEQYF
TRBV2	many	TRBD1	TRBJ1-2	TGTGCCAGCAGACCCGGACAGGGGAAGACATATGGCTACACCTTC	CASRPGQGKTYGYTF
TRBV2	many	TRBD2	TRBJ2-1	TGTGCCAGCAGTGAAGGGGGAACTAGCGGTTACAATGAGCAGTTCTTC	CASSEGGTSGYNEQFF
TRBV7-2	many	NA	TRBJ2-3	TGTGCCAGCACCCTTAGTTCTAGCACAGATACGCAGTATTTT	CASTLSSSTDTQYF
TRBV28	many	NA	TRBJ1-2	TGTGCCAGCAGTTATCGGGTGGCCTATGGCTACACCTTC	CASSYRVAYGYTF
TRBV6-9	NA	TRBD1	TRBJ2-7	TGTGCCAGCAGTTACCAACCACAGGGGTCCTACGAGCAGTACTTC	CASSYQPQGSYEQYF
TRBV12-3/TRBV12-4	many	TRBD1	TRBJ1-1	TGTGCCAGCAGTTTCCAGGGGGCAAGGACTGAAGCTTTCTTT	CASSFQGARTEAFF
TRBV12-3/TRBV12-4	many	NA	TRBJ2-7	TGTGCCAGCAGTTTAGTTGCAGGATCCGACTACGAGCAGTACTTC	CASSLVAGSDYEQYF
TRBV12-3/TRBV12-4	many	NA	TRBJ2-5	TGTGCCAGCAGTTTAGGGACAATTGAGACCCAGTACTTC	CASSLGTIETQYF
TRBV20-1	NA	TRBD2	TRBJ2-1	TGCAGTGCTAGAGATCGAGCGGGAGCGGACTACAATGAGCAGTTCTTC	CSARDRAGADYNEQFF